This record covers a single T cell receptor beta chain. This specimen belongs to a study of CD8 T cells in Susac syndrome. The germline CDR1 and CDR2 sequences are MNHEY and SVGEGT. V dropped 5 bases and J dropped 1 base, with 6 bases sitting between them. The length of the CDR3 is 12 residues. RNA was extracted with the RNeasy kit, and a quantity of about 0.45 to 1 ug was reverse transcribed using random hexamers. From the immunoSEQ multiplex PCR reads, TCRdb called clonotypes with MiXCR, one entry per CDR3 protein. This sample has roughly 110,000 distinct CDR3 sequences, with 85% to 95% found just once.

The gene calls are TRBV6-2 or TRBV6-3 and TRBJ2-7; D ambiguous. Sequencing used CD8+ T cells from PBMCs. This sequence was found in a human donor in good health. In nucleotides, the CDR3 is TGTGCCAGCAGTATTACTTCCTACGAGCAGTACTTC. Translating it yields CASSITSYEQYF.